One and the same sample provided the 32 T cell receptor beta chains below, sequenced in a study of blood T cell repertoires in COVID-19. TCRdb's table, derived via immunoSEQ multiplex PCR, lists solely in-frame clones and lacks some. The table shows about 270,000 clones, with 80% to 90% occurring only once. The sequencing input was PBMCs or T cells enriched from blood (not recorded which). The source of these receptors is a woman aged 30 to 39 with acute COVID-19.

This chain connects TRBV4-2 to TRBJ1-3; tentative D call: TRBD1 (5 bases). Germline V gives CDR1 LGHNA, CDR2 YNFKEQ. The CDR3 runs to 15 residues. The CDR3 DNA sequence: TGTGCAGGTTCTAGTGGGGCGGACTCTGGAAACACCATATATTTT. It translates to CAGSSGADSGNTIYF.

The V call is TRBV29-1, the J call TRBJ2-7; maybe TRBD1 (6 bases). Trimming took 6 bases from V and 1 from J, leaving 13 bases between them. CDR1 and CDR2 (germline): SQVTM, ANQGSEA. The CDR3 extends over 13 amino acids. CDR3 sequence: CSVQDSYSYEQYF. The CDR3 coding sequence is TGCAGCGTCCAGGACAGTTATTCCTACGAGCAGTACTTC.

The gene calls are TRBV5-6 and TRBJ1-1; D is unresolved. Germline CDR1 SGHDT, CDR2 YYEEEE. V was pared by 0 bases and J by 11 bases, with 11 bases between. This CDR3 comprises 12 residues. This chain's CDR3 is CASSLGEGGAFF. In DNA, the CDR3 is TGTGCCAGCAGCTTGGGCGAGGGTGGCGCTTTCTTT.

In the case of this clone: Other DNA sequences of this sample code for an identical CDR3. The CDR3 sequence is CASSLALYGYTF. The CDR3 DNA is TGTGCCAGCAGTTTGGCTTTATATGGCTACACCTTC. The chain uses TRBV28 and TRBJ1-2; D uncertain. The CDR3 length is 12 residues. V lost 3 bases to trimming and J lost 5 bases, with 7 bases between them. Germline loops: CDR1 MDHEN, CDR2 SYDVKM.

The chain joins TRBV5-1 to TRBJ2-7; 13 bases are shared with TRBD2. Germline V gene data show CDR1 as SGHRS and CDR2 as YFSETQ. CDR3 length equals 13 residues. After removal of 7 bases from V and 4 bases from J, the junction contained 2 bases not matched to a gene. CDR3 region: CASGLAGVYEQYF. CDR3 coding DNA: TGCGCCAGCGGACTAGCGGGAGTTTACGAGCAGTACTTC.

The chain joins TRBV20-1 to TRBJ1-4; TRBD1 is a possible D gene (5 bases). Between the trimmed V and J ends, which lost 3 bases and 10 bases, there was a span of 24 bases. This CDR3 has 16 amino acids. In germline, CDR1 is DFQATT, CDR2 SNEGSKA (reference sequence). CDR3 loop: CSASLATGGRSAKLFF. For the CDR3, the DNA is TGCAGTGCTAGTCTGGCGACGGGGGGAAGAAGTGCAAAACTGTTTTTT.

This clone has only one observation. CDR3 in DNA: TGTGCCACCGCACTAGCGGCTCTCAGCTCCTACAATGAGCAGTTCTTC. Residues: CATALAALSSYNEQFF. The chain is built from TRBV10-3 and TRBJ2-1; TRBD2 matches at 8 bases. Per germline, CDR1 ENHRY and CDR2 SYGVKD. The CDR3 runs to 16 residues. V trimming: 10 bases; J trimming: 0 bases; junction bases outside the gene matches: 11.

This clone was recorded only once. V gene TRBV28 combines with J gene TRBJ2-5, with a tentative D call TRBD1 (6 bases). The germline V gene has CDR1 MDHEN and CDR2 SYDVKM. The CDR3 is 16 residues long. Trimming pared 8 bases from V and 5 bases from J, leaving 24 bases between. CDR3 bases: TGTGCCAGCGACTTCCGACAGGCTGGGTTGCGCGAGACCCAGTACTTC. The encoded protein is CASDFRQAGLRETQYF.

V gene TRBV18 combines with J gene TRBJ2-3; D gene uncertain. The CDR3 is 15 residues long. With 3 bases removed from V and 4 bases from J, the gap between germline ends came to 14 bases. Germline V lookup: CDR1 KGHSH, CDR2 LQKENI. This CDR3 is CASSPVVESADTQYF. In DNA, the CDR3 is TGTGCCAGCTCACCCGTCGTCGAGAGCGCAGATACGCAGTATTTT.

CDR3 sequence reads: CASSHPLRGRDYGYTF. DNA for the CDR3: TGCGCCAGCAGCCACCCTCTCAGGGGGCGCGACTATGGCTACACCTTC. The V call is TRBV4-1, the J call TRBJ1-2; TRBD1 matches 8 bases. The CDR3 totals 16 residues. J gave up 3 bases and V 3 bases, and 9 bases lay outside the gene matches. Germline CDR1 is MGHRA and CDR2 is YSYEKL.

The chain carries TRBV2 and TRBJ2-3; 10 nucleotides agree with TRBD2. The CDR3 has 17 amino acids. V lost 2 bases and J lost 2; bases outside the gene matches: 7. Germline loops: CDR1 SNHLY, CDR2 FYNNEI. In nucleotides, the CDR3 is TGTGCCAGCAGTGAAAGTCTAGCGGGAGTAACCACAGATACGCAGTATTTT. Protein sequence: CASSESLAGVTTDTQYF.

The table lists this clone with a count of one. V usage is TRBV28 and J usage is TRBJ2-1; 9 nucleotides align to TRBD2. CDR1 is MDHEN and CDR2 is SYDVKM in the germline V gene. J lost 8 bases, V lost 7 bases, and 21 bases had no gene match. The CDR3 contains 18 residues. In DNA, the CDR3 is TGTGCCAGCATATGGGGTTTTCAGGCGGGAGGGCTAATCGATGAGCAGTTCTTC. It translates to CASIWGFQAGGLIDEQFF.

This clone was seen once. The chain carries TRBV28 and TRBJ2-7; possible D gene TRBD2, 5 bases. Germline lookup yields CDR1 MDHEN and CDR2 SYDVKM. This CDR3 has 15 amino acids. The V end lost 6 bases, the J end lost 0 bases, and 15 bases lay between the germline ends. In DNA form, the CDR3 reads TGTGCCAGCAGACTAGATTCATACGCCTCCTACGAGCAGTACTTC. It specifies CASRLDSYASYEQYF.

This chain joins TRBV15 and TRBJ2-5; D not resolved. Per germline, CDR1 LNHNV and CDR2 YYDKDF (reference sequence). Deletions cut 3 bases from V and 3 bases from J, with 11 bases between. This CDR3 is built from 14 residues. CDR3 region: CATSRTGDEETQYF. The CDR3 bases are TGTGCCACCAGCAGGACCGGAGATGAAGAGACCCAGTACTTC.

This chain connects TRBV5-4 to TRBJ2-7; TRBD2 agrees at 9 bases. Trimming removed 0 bases from V and 5 bases from J; junction bases left unmatched: 12. The CDR3 covers 17 residues. In germline, CDR1 is SGHNT, CDR2 YYREEE (reference sequence). The CDR3 DNA follows: TGTGCCAGCAGCTTGGCCGCGGCGGGAGGGCCTCTGGACGAGCAGTACTTC. It specifies CASSLAAAGGPLDEQYF.

The chain joins TRBV11-2 to TRBJ1-3; no clear D gene. Looked up from germline, CDR1 is SGHAT and CDR2 is FQNNGV. Between the trimmed V and J ends, which lost 1 base and 1 base, there was a span of 8 bases. There are 15 residues in the CDR3. The CDR3, as DNA: TGTGCCAGCAGCTTAGCCGGAGAGTCTGGAAACACCATATATTTT. This encodes CASSLAGESGNTIYF.

On this clone: The sample contains more than one DNA sequence encoding this CDR3. This chain joins TRBV30 and TRBJ1-1; the D is unclear. The V end was cut by 0 bases, the J end by 1 base, with 6 bases between. Germline V gene sequence: CDR1 GTSNPN, CDR2 SVGIG (reference sequence). The CDR3 has 13 amino acids. CDR3 region: CAWSVAGNTEAFF. CDR3 bases: TGTGCCTGGAGTGTAGCGGGGAACACTGAAGCTTTCTTT.

The chain uses TRBV6-5 and TRBJ2-7; 10 bases are shared with TRBD1. The CDR3 covers 15 residues. CDR1 and CDR2 (germline): MNHEY, SVGAGI. The trim removed 6 bases at V and 4 bases at J, leaving 9 bases unmatched. As DNA, the CDR3 is TGTGCCAGCAGCTACGCCGGGACAGGGGAGTACGAGCAGTACTTC. Amino acid sequence: CASSYAGTGEYEQYF.

This chain connects TRBV7-6 to TRBJ1-3, with 11 positions matching TRBD1. This CDR3 comprises 16 residues. CDR1 and CDR2 from the germline V gene are SGHVS and FNYEAQ. V was pared by 4 bases and J by 0 bases, with 2 bases of the junction left unmatched. The CDR3 bases are TGTGCCAGCAGCTCCGGGACAGGGGGCTCTGGAAACACCATATATTTT. This translates into CASSSGTGGSGNTIYF.

Here the CDR3 reads CASSLNQGNSPLHF. CDR3 nucleotides: TGTGCCAGCAGCTTAAACCAGGGAAATTCACCCCTCCACTTT. J is TRBJ1-6 and V is TRBV7-3, with D possibly matching TRBD1 (5 bases). CDR1 is SGHTA, CDR2 FQGTGA, per germline. The CDR3 is made up of 14 amino acids. The V end was cut by 1 base, the J end by 7 bases, with 8 bases between.

V gene TRBV7-2 combines with J gene TRBJ2-7; D might be TRBD1 (6 bases). V dropped 3 bases and J dropped 2 bases, with 20 bases sitting between them. The CDR3 loop spans 17 amino acids. Germline assignment: CDR1 SGHTA and CDR2 FQGNSA. The CDR3 region is CASSLVSGGLLAYEQYF. CDR3 in DNA: TGTGCCAGCAGCTTGGTTTCTGGGGGCTTGCTGGCCTACGAGCAGTACTTC.

The chain carries TRBV20-1 and TRBJ2-7; a weak D match, TRBD1 (6 bases). CDR3 length equals 11 residues. The V end was cut by 6 bases, the J end by 6 bases, with 12 bases between. CDR1 is DFQATT, CDR2 SNEGSKA, per germline (reference sequence). The CDR3 is CSARTAGEQYF. Here the CDR3 DNA reads TGCAGTGCCCGGACAGCCGGCGAGCAGTACTTC.

This rearrangement joins TRBV2 to TRBJ1-3; D remains ambiguous. The CDR3 has 14 amino acids. CDR1 SNHLY and CDR2 FYNNEI come from the germline V gene. V was cut by 3 bases and J by 3 bases, with 9 bases left in between. CDR3 protein: CASSDGRSGNTIYF. The CDR3 nucleotides read TGTGCCAGCAGTGATGGAAGGAGTGGAAACACCATATATTTT.

The chain recombines TRBV4-3 with TRBJ1-4; TRBD1 is a possible D gene (5 bases). The CDR3 totals 14 residues. The V and J ends lost 4 bases and 11 bases respectively, with 17 bases between them. The germline CDR1 and CDR2 sequences are LGHNA and YSLEER. The CDR3 sequence: CASSPGGGLGKLFF. The CDR3 region has the DNA TGCGCCAGCAGCCCGGGGGGTGGGCTTGGGAAACTGTTTTTT.

The chain combines TRBV27 with TRBJ1-5; D gene ambiguous. This CDR3 contains 13 residues. V was clipped by 6 bases and J by 3 bases, with 9 bases between them. CDR1 and CDR2 (germline): MNHEY, SMNVEV (reference sequence). Here the CDR3 reads CASRLQHNQPQHF. In DNA, the CDR3 is TGTGCCAGCAGGCTACAGCACAATCAGCCCCAGCATTTT.

The chain has TRBV27 and TRBJ2-3; 10 nucleotides line up with TRBD2. The V gene end was trimmed by 5 bases and the J gene end by 8 bases; junction bases not matched to a gene: 7. Germline CDR1 and CDR2: MNHEY and SMNVEV (reference sequence). CDR3 size: 14 residues. For the CDR3, the DNA is TGTGCCAGCAGTGTACTAGCGGGATCCGGTACGCAGTATTTT. Translated: CASSVLAGSGTQYF.

The rearrangement links TRBV21-1 to TRBJ1-4; TRBD1 is taken as the D call from the table, unchecked against the DNA. TRBV21-1 is flagged as a pseudogene. This CDR3 is 14 amino acids long. The CDR3: CASSRSRPDEKLFF. CDR3 nucleotides: TGTGCCAGCAGCAGATCCAGGCCAGACGAAAAACTGTTTTTT.

The rearrangement uses TRBV12-3 or TRBV12-4 and TRBJ2-3; TRBD2 aligns across 8 bases. Trimming cost V 7 bases and J 2 bases; bases outside gene matches: 2. The CDR3 sequence is 13 residues long. DNA of the CDR3: TGTGCCAGCACGGGGGGGTACACAGATACGCAGTATTTT. Protein: CASTGGYTDTQYF.

This chain links TRBV10-2 with TRBJ1-1, with 7 positions matching TRBD1. CDR3 length: 14 residues. Germline V CDR1 and CDR2: WSHSY, SAAADI. Trimming removed 8 bases from V and 1 base from J; junction bases left unmatched: 7. CDR3 protein: CASEPTGENTEAFF. As DNA, the CDR3 is TGCGCCAGCGAACCCACAGGGGAGAACACTGAAGCTTTCTTT.

This clone was detected a few times. The V call is TRBV4-3, the J call TRBJ1-4; 10 bases map to TRBD1. The CDR3 totals 14 residues. Germline CDR1 LGHNA, CDR2 YSLEER. V lost 4 bases to trimming and J lost 5 bases; unmatched junction nucleotides: 1. Here the CDR3 reads CASSPGQGNEKLFF. In DNA form, the CDR3 reads TGCGCCAGCAGCCCGGGACAGGGGAATGAAAAACTGTTTTTT.

This rearrangement joins TRBV7-3 to TRBJ2-2, with D possibly being TRBD2 (6 bases). Germline CDR1 SGHTA, CDR2 FQGTGA. The CDR3 loop spans 15 amino acids. V was shortened by 1 base and J by 5 bases, with 11 bases between the two germline ends. CDR3 sequence (DNA): TGTGCCAGCAGCTTAAGTCCGGCGGGAACCGGGGAGCTGTTTTTT. Protein: CASSLSPAGTGELFF.

The gene calls are TRBV9 and TRBJ2-2; D call uncertain. V was shortened by 0 bases and J by 4 bases, with 7 bases between the two germline ends. CDR3 length: 14 amino acids. CDR1 and CDR2 (germline): SGDLS, YYNGEE. The CDR3 loop reads CASSVGSGTGELFF. Here the CDR3 DNA reads TGTGCCAGCAGCGTAGGATCCGGCACCGGGGAGCTGTTTTTT.